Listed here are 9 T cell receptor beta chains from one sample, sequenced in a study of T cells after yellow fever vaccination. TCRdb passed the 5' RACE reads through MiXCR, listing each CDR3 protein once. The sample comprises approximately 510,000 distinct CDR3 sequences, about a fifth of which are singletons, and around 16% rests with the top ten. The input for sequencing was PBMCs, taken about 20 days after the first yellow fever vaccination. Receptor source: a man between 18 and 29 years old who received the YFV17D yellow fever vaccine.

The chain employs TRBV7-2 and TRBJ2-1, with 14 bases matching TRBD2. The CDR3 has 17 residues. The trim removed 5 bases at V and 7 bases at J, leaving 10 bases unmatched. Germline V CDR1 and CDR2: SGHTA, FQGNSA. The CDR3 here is CASSPRLAGGIRNEQFF. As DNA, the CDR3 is TGTGCCAGCAGCCCACGACTAGCGGGGGGGATAAGGAATGAGCAGTTCTTC.

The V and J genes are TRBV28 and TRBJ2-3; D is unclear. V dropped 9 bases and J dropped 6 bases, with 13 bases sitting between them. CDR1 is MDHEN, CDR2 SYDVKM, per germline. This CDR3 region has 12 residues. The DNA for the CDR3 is TGTGCCAGTACCCCCGCGCGGGATACGCAGTATTTT. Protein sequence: CASTPARDTQYF. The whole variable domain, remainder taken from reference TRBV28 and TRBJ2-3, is DVKVTQSSRYLVKRTGEKVFLECVQDMDHENMFWYRQDPGLGLRLIYFSYDVKMKEKGDIPEGYSVSREKKERFSLILESASTNQTSMYLCASTPARDTQYFGPGTRLTVL.

The CDR3 DNA sequence: TGTGCCAGCAGTCCCCAAGCAAGTGGAGGCACCGGGGAGCTGTTTTTT. This translates into CASSPQASGGTGELFF. The chain couples TRBV7-3 to TRBJ2-2, with a tentative D call TRBD2 (5 bases). V was shortened by 6 bases and J by 4 bases, with 18 bases between the two germline ends. Germline CDR1 SGHTA, CDR2 FQGTGA. This CDR3 contains 16 residues.

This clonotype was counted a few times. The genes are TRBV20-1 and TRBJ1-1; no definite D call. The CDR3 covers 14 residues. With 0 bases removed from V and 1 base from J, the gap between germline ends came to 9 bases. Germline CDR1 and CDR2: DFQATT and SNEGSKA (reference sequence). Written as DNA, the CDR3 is TGCAGTGCTAGAGATTTTCAAAAGAACACTGAAGCTTTCTTT. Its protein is CSARDFQKNTEAFF.

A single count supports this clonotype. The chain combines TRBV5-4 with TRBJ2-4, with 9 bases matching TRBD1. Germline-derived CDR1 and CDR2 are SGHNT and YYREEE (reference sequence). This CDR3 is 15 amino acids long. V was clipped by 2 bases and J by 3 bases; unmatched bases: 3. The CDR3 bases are TGTGCCAGCAGCTTTCCGGGACAGGGCAAAAACATTCAGTACTTC. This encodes CASSFPGQGKNIQYF.

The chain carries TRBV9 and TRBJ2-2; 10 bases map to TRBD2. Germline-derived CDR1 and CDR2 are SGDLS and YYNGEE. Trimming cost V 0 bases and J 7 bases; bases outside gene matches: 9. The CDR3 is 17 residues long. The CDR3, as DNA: TGTGCCAGCAGCGTAGAAGGTAGCGGGGGGTCCTACGGGGAGCTGTTTTTT. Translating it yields CASSVEGSGGSYGELFF.

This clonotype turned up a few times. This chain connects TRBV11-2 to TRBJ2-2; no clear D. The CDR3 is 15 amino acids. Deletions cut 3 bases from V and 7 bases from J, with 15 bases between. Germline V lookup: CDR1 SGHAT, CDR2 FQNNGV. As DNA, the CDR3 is TGTGCCAGCAGCTTCAGGCAGATCGTCAGCGGGGAGCTGTTTTTT. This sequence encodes CASSFRQIVSGELFF.

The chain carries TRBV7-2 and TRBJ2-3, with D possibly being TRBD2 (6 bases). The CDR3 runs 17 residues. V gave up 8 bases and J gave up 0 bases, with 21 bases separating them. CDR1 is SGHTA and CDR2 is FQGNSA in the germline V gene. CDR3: CASSLNPPGLSTDTQYF. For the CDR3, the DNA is TGTGCCAGCTCCCTTAACCCGCCGGGACTCAGCACAGATACGCAGTATTTT.

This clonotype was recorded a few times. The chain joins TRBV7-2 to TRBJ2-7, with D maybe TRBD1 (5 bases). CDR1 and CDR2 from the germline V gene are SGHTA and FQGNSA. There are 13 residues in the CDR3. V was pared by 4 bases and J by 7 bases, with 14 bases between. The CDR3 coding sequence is TGTGCCAGCAGCTCACAGGTGATATTAGAGCAGTACTTC. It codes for CASSSQVILEQYF.